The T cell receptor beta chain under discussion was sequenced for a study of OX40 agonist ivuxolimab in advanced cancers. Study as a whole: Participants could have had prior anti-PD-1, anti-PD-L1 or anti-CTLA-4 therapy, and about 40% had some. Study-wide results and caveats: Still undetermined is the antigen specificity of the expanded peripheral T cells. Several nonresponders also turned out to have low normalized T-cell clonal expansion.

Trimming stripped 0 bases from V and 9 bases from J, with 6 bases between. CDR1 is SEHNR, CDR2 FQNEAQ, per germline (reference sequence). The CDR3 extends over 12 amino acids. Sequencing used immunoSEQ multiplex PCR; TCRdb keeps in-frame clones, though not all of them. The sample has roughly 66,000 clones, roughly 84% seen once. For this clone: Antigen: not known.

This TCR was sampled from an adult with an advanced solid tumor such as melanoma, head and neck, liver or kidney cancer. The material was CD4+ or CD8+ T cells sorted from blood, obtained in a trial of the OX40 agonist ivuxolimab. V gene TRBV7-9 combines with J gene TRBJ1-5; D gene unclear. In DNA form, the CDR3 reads TGTGCCAGCAGCTTAGCGGTTGGGCCCCAGCATTTT. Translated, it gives CASSLAVGPQHF.